A selection of T cell receptor beta chains follows, all from one sample in a study of cytomegalovirus exposure and HLA in healthy donors. Measured with immunoSEQ multiplex PCR; TCRdb has only the in-frame clones, and not every one. The table shows tens of thousands of clones, with 80% to 90% occurring only once. The specimen was PBMCs. Receptors were obtained from a woman in her thirties in good health and CMV-seronegative. CDR3s include the opening cysteine and the closing phenylalanine or tryptophan. A D gene is named only where the DNA matches it firmly. Clone size is given for some rows only: seen once, a few or many times, or a class if the clone is expanded.

DNA,CDR3,D,length,size,J,V
TGTGCCAGCTCAGAATCACGGGAAGATACGCAGTATTTT,CASSESREDTQYF,.,13,.,TRBJ2-3,TRBV18
TGTGCCAGCAGTACCCGGGGGACAGGGGGCTACGAGCAGTACTTC,CASSTRGTGGYEQYF,TRBD1,15,medium-sized,TRBJ2-7,TRBV6-6
TGTGCCAGCAGTGACCTCTTAATGGGAGGACCCCATCAGCCCCAGCATTTT,CASSDLLMGGPHQPQHF,.,17,.,TRBJ1-5,TRBV6-4
TGTGCCAGCAGTTATTCGGGCAGGGGAGCTAGCACAGATACGCAGTATTTT,CASSYSGRGASTDTQYF,.,17,few,TRBJ2-3,TRBV11-3
TGTGCCAGCAGCTTGGAGCGCAGAATGAACACTGAAGCTTTCTTT,CASSLERRMNTEAFF,.,15,once,TRBJ1-1,TRBV5-6
TGTGCCAGTAGTATAGATCCGGGACAGGGGTACACCGGGGAGCTGTTTTTT,CASSIDPGQGYTGELFF,TRBD1,17,.,TRBJ2-2,TRBV19
TGTGCCAGCAGTTACTCGAAGCAAGGGAGGGGCCATGGCTACACCTTC,CASSYSKQGRGHGYTF,.,16,once,TRBJ1-2,TRBV6-5
TGTGCCAGTACAGGGACAGGGGCAGGCTATGGCTACACCTTC,CASTGTGAGYGYTF,TRBD1,14,.,TRBJ1-2,TRBV19
TGTGCCAGCAGTGGGACTAACACCGGGGAGCTGTTTTTT,CASSGTNTGELFF,.,13,.,TRBJ2-2,TRBV6-4
TGTGCCAGCAGCGCGGGGACTACTCTACTCTACGAGCAGTACTTC,CASSAGTTLLYEQYF,TRBD2,15,.,TRBJ2-7,TRBV9
TGTGCCAGTAGTGTCCAGGGGGTGAACACTGAAGCTTTCTTT,CASSVQGVNTEAFF,TRBD1,14,.,TRBJ1-1,TRBV19
TGTGCCAGCAGCCAGGGGTTTGGCTACACCTTC,CASSQGFGYTF,.,11,.,TRBJ1-2,TRBV28
TGTGCCAGCAGTTTGGCCGGGGGCCAAGAGACCCAGTACTTC,CASSLAGGQETQYF,.,14,.,TRBJ2-5,TRBV27
TGTGCCACCAGCCCCCGGGGGAGCGGGAGCGGGAAGACCCAGTACTTC,CATSPRGSGSGKTQYF,TRBD2,16,.,TRBJ2-5,TRBV15
TGTGCCAGCTCAGCGGGGACAGGTAATGAGCAGTTCTTC,CASSAGTGNEQFF,.,13,.,TRBJ2-1,TRBV25-1
TGTGCCAGCAGCTCACATTTAGGAGGGCCAGATACGCAGTATTTT,CASSSHLGGPDTQYF,.,15,.,TRBJ2-3,TRBV11-3
TGTGCCAGCAGCTTAGGGACAGGGGCCAACACCGGGGAGCTGTTTTTT,CASSLGTGANTGELFF,TRBD1,16,few,TRBJ2-2,TRBV7-9
TGCGCCAGCAGCCAAGGATCTGTACAGGGAACGGTCTACACCTTC,CASSQGSVQGTVYTF,.,15,few,TRBJ1-2,TRBV4-1
TGCAGCGTTCCAGGGGGTAACTATGGCTACACCTTC,CSVPGGNYGYTF,TRBD1,12,.,TRBJ1-2,TRBV29-1
TGTGCCAGCAGCCAACTACCTAATGAGCAGTTCTTC,CASSQLPNEQFF,.,12,.,TRBJ2-1,TRBV6-5
TGTGCCAGCAGCTTAGGATCAGGCAGGGTTGGTCAGCCCCAGCATTTT,CASSLGSGRVGQPQHF,.,16,.,TRBJ1-5,TRBV11-2
TGTGCCAGCAGCCTATCGGGGGGGGTTGGGGTCGAGCAGTACTTC,CASSLSGGVGVEQYF,TRBD2,15,.,TRBJ2-7,TRBV11-3
TGTGCCAGCAGCCCCGGGACATCCTACGGGCAGTACTTC,CASSPGTSYGQYF,.,13,.,TRBJ2-7,TRBV11-2
TGCGCCAGCAGCCGAGGACTAGCGGGAGTCCAGAATGAGCAGTTCTTC,CASSRGLAGVQNEQFF,TRBD2,16,.,TRBJ2-1,TRBV4-3
TGTGCCAGCAGTGAGGGGTCCGGAGGGAACACTGAAGCTTTCTTT,CASSEGSGGNTEAFF,.,15,.,TRBJ1-1,TRBV6-4
TGTGCCACCGGACATCGAGCGGGAGGCCAATCGGATGAGCAGTTCTTC,CATGHRAGGQSDEQFF,TRBD2,16,.,TRBJ2-1,TRBV28
TGTGCCAGCAGTGGTCTACCGGGACTAGCGGGGAGCTCCTACAATGAGCAGTTCTTC,CASSGLPGLAGSSYNEQFF,TRBD2,19,once,TRBJ2-1,TRBV2
TGTGCCACCACTCCCGTGGGGGGGTTCACAGATACGCAGTATTTT,CATTPVGGFTDTQYF,TRBD2,15,.,TRBJ2-3,TRBV15
TGTGCCAGCCAGGGATATCAGCCCCAGCATTTT,CASQGYQPQHF,.,11,once,TRBJ1-5,TRBV28
TGTGCCAGCAGCGTCGGACTAGCGGGAGGGGGCGGTGAGCAGTTCTTC,CASSVGLAGGGGEQFF,TRBD2,16,.,TRBJ2-1,TRBV9
TGTGCCAGCAGGGGCGACTCCTACGAGCAGTACTTC,CASRGDSYEQYF,.,12,.,TRBJ2-7,TRBV2
TGTGCCAGCAGCTCTTTAGACCTTATGGACTTCTACTATGGCTACACCTTC,CASSSLDLMDFYYGYTF,.,17,.,TRBJ1-2,TRBV7-2
TGTGCCATCAGTGCACGGGACACCGGGGAGCTGTTTTTT,CAISARDTGELFF,.,13,.,TRBJ2-2,TRBV10-3
TGTGCCTGGGGAGCCGGGACTAGCGGGAGGTTGGACTACGAGCAGTACTTC,CAWGAGTSGRLDYEQYF,TRBD2,17,.,TRBJ2-7,TRBV30
TGCAGCGTATGGGACGGCCAGGGGGATGAGCAGTTCTTC,CSVWDGQGDEQFF,TRBD1,13,.,TRBJ2-1,TRBV29-1
TGCAGCGTTCCTGACGGGTACACAGATACGCAGTATTTT,CSVPDGYTDTQYF,.,13,.,TRBJ2-3,TRBV29-1
TGTGCCAGCAGGGTCCCGGAGCCGAACACTGAAGCTTTCTTT,CASRVPEPNTEAFF,.,14,once,TRBJ1-1,TRBV28